This T cell receptor (beta chain) was identified in a study of CD8 T cells in ankylosing spondylitis. Each TCR beta library was made by quantitative 5'-RACE that incorporated molecular barcodes. From the 5' RACE reads, TCRdb called clonotypes with MiXCR, one entry per CDR3 protein. The sample lists about 120,000 distinct CDR3 sequences; approximately 14% were seen once. Findings and limits, study-wide: It was reported that disease-linked clones were significantly enriched in matched ankylosing spondylitis synovial fluid. Disease-linked clones were CD8+ and relatively rare in peripheral blood.

Germline V gene data show CDR1 as DFQATT and CDR2 as SNEGSKA (reference sequence). The CDR3 loop spans 15 amino acids. V dropped 5 bases and J dropped 5; count of bases not matched to a gene: 13. This clonotype was seen many times. Antigen unknown. Sequencing was performed on blood, either unsorted or a sorted T cell fraction (not recorded which). The source is a female donor with ankylosing spondylitis or in good health (not recorded which). V is TRBV20-1 and J is TRBJ2-5; 8 positions agree with TRBD2. The CDR3 here is CSALRLRGAGETQYF. The DNA for the CDR3 is TGCAGTGCTCTCCGTCTGCGGGGGGCCGGGGAGACCCAGTACTTC.